This entry features one T cell receptor (beta chain) sequence. Assay: immunoSEQ multiplex PCR; the TCRdb copy retains only in-frame clones and omits some. The sample gives around 61,000 clones, roughly 97% of which show up once; approximately 0.19% is in the top ten. This CDR3 has 13 residues. Germline loops: CDR1 SGHKS, CDR2 YYEKEE (reference sequence). V shed 4 bases and J shed 4 bases, with 12 bases lying between them. The source of the sample is a study of technical replicates of blood from a handful of donors. The genes are TRBV5-5 and TRBJ2-7; unclear D gene. This TCR was recovered from a human donor in good health. The sequencing input was T cells isolated from PBMCs. The CDR3 protein is CASSARLGYEQYF. CDR3 coding DNA: TGTGCCAGCAGCGCCCGACTCGGTTACGAGCAGTACTTC.